This T cell receptor beta chain derives from a study of cytomegalovirus exposure and HLA in healthy donors. Findings and caveats of the study: TCR beta sequences reportedly predicted the HLA-A and HLA-B alleles of most subjects accurately.

Though probably carrying unrecorded immune exposures, donors were nominally healthy at sampling. This clone was picked up one time. The antigen remains unidentified. V lost 4 bases and J lost 7; bases outside the gene matches: 13. This CDR3 comprises 15 residues. Germline V gene lookup returns CDR1 SGHRS and CDR2 YFSETQ. The PCR made use of 60 Vbeta and 13 Jbeta primers. Only in-frame clones appear in the TCRdb table, and some are missing; sequencing was by immunoSEQ multiplex PCR. This table holds 85,000 to 120,000 clones, roughly four fifths found once. The TCR was taken from a woman aged 45 to 65 in good health and CMV-seropositive. Specimen: PBMCs. The V call is TRBV5-1, the J call TRBJ1-2; 7 bases agree with TRBD1. The CDR3 sequence is CASSQVGGGNAGYTF. The DNA for the CDR3 is TGCGCCAGCAGCCAGGTAGGAGGGGGCAATGCTGGCTACACCTTC.